This section outlines one T cell receptor (beta chain) sequence together with its context. Its antigen is not identified. The read comes to an end 3 residues before the CDR3 does, leaving the germline J gene to fill in the end. Data came from immunoSEQ multiplex PCR; TCRdb stores just in-frame clones and leaves some out. Found here are around 20,000 clones; the top ten clones hold 4.5% to 6.5%. The data originate from a study of T cells in women clearing cervical HPV infection. About the study: Women with histologically confirmed HPV16-related CIN3 or worse, 2 with invasive cancer, served as cases. Study outcomes and limitations: Each sample's T-cell count was unknown, possibly confounding richness. Associations may precede or follow infection; HPV-specific or memory T cells were not isolated.

The CDR3 sequence is 16 residues long. V lost 4 bases, J lost 0 bases, and 6 bases stayed unmatched. Germline V CDR1 and CDR2: SGDLS, YYNGEE. The sample taken for sequencing was blood buffy coat. The receptor was derived from a woman between 18 and 69 years old with a cervical HPV16 infection that either progressed to CIN3+ or cleared (not recorded which). The chain combines TRBV9 with TRBJ2-3; 9 bases line up with TRBD2. The CDR3 DNA, read in part, is TGTGCCAGCAGCCAAATAGCGGGGGCTAGCACAGATACG. Translated, it gives CASSQIAGASTDT. From start to end, the CDR3 is CASSQIAGASTDTQYF. The whole variable domain, remainder taken from reference TRBV9 and TRBJ2-3, is DSGVTQTPKHLITATGQRVTLRCSPRSGDLSVYWYQQSLDQGLQFLIQYYNGEERAKGNILERFSAQQFPDLHSELNLSSLELGDSALYFCASSQIAGASTDTQYFGPGTRLTVL.